This entry describes one T cell receptor beta chain. This record comes from a study of OX40 agonist ivuxolimab in advanced cancers. There are 13 residues in the CDR3. Germline V gene lookup returns CDR1 SGHTA and CDR2 FQGTGA. Trimming shortened V by 8 bases and J by 0 bases, and 7 bases separated the two germline ends. Libraries were prepared by immunoSEQ multiplex PCR; TCRdb keeps only in-frame clonotypes and omits some of them. Seen here are fewer than 100,000 clones, over 70% observed once, and the top ten hold roughly 0.77%. The source is an adult with an advanced solid tumor such as melanoma, head and neck, liver or kidney cancer. The V gene is TRBV7-3, the J gene TRBJ2-2; D is unclear. This specimen consisted of CD4+ or CD8+ T cells sorted from blood, obtained in a trial of the OX40 agonist ivuxolimab. The CDR3 loop reads CASARSNTGELFF. In DNA, the CDR3 is TGTGCCAGCGCGAGATCGAACACCGGGGAGCTGTTTTTT.